Described below is a single TCR beta chain sequence and its context. The data originate from a study of cytomegalovirus exposure and HLA in healthy donors. The study ran its PCR with 60 Vbeta and 13 Jbeta primers. Sequenced by immunoSEQ multiplex PCR; TCRdb stores in-frame clones only, minus some. The table has under 200,000 clones, less than 90% seen once; the top ten hold around 0.27%. The CDR3 is 14 residues long. The ends were cut back, 5 bases at V and 0 bases at J, with 10 bases in the middle. Germline lookup yields CDR1 SGHAT and CDR2 FQDESV (reference sequence). The clonotype originates from a boy aged 5-17 years in good health and CMV-seronegative. The rearrangement joins TRBV11-1 to TRBJ2-5; D may be TRBD1 (6 bases). The sequenced sample was PBMCs. The DNA for the CDR3 is TGTGCCAGCAGCACCGGACAGTACCAAGAGACCCAGTACTTC. It is translated as CASSTGQYQETQYF.